This T cell receptor beta chain is from a study of siplizumab effects on memory and regulatory T cells. General study results and limits: The alloreactive clones that mapped to unstimulated subsets made up only a minor fraction. The apparent diversity of naive T cells exceeded that of memory cells, and naive T cells seemed to make a major contribution to the alloresponse. Significant reduction of alloreactive sequences traceable to unstimulated CD4+ memory cells was observed with siplizumab.

Germline CDR1 is KGHSH and CDR2 is LQKENI. The V end was cut by 1 base, the J end by 2 bases, with 5 bases between. The length of the CDR3 is 13 residues. In regard to this clone: Its antigen is currently unknown. This CDR3 is also generated by other DNA sequences in the sample.

Assays were performed on roughly 90,000 TCR templates per sample. The assay was immunoSEQ multiplex PCR, and TCRdb's table has in-frame clones only and misses some. This sample has 85,000 to 130,000 clones, with around 92% found just once. Sample: CD4+ T cells sorted from blood. The TCR sequence derives from a human donor in good health. Some clones in this sample may be carry-over from other donors' samples. The chain has TRBV18 and TRBJ1-1, with no clear D. The CDR3 sequence is CASSPQGNTEAFF. The DNA of the CDR3 is TGTGCCAGCTCACCACAGGGAAACACTGAAGCTTTCTTT.